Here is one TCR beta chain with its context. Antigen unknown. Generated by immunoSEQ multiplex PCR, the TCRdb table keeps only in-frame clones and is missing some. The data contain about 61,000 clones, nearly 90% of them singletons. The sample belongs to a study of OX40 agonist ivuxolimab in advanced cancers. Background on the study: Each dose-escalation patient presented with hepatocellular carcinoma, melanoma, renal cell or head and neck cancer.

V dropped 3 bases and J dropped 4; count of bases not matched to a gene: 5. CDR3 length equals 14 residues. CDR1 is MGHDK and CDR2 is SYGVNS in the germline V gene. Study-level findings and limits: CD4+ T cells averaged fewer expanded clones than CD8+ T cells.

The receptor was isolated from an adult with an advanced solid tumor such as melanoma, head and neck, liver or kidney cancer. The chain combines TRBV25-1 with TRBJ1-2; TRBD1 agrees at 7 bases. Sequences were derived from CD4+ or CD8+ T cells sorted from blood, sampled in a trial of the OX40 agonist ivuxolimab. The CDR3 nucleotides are TGTGCCAGCAGTGATCGCGACAGGGCCTATGGCTACACCTTC. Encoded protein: CASSDRDRAYGYTF.